These 18 T cell receptor beta chains came from one sample sequenced in a study of a mutant IDH1 vaccine in newly diagnosed glioma. The table came from immunoSEQ multiplex PCR; TCRdb's copy has only in-frame clones and leaves some out. The sample holds 50,000 to 70,000 clones, approximately 80% seen once. Regarding time point: week 5, during vaccination. Vaccination used 300 ug of mutant IDH1 20-mer peptide per dose, with topical imiquimod. Their cognate antigens are unknown. Sequenced here: PBMCs, sampled from a glioma patient whose treatment included an IDH1 peptide vaccine. These receptors were collected from a woman in her late teens or twenties with glioma. Some clones in this sample may be carry-over from other donors' samples.

This clone came up once. J is TRBJ1-2 and V is TRBV19, with TRBD1 matching over 10 bases. Trimming took 6 bases from V and 4 from J; bases not matched to a gene: 5. This CDR3 has 14 residues. Germline V gene data show CDR1 as LNHDA and CDR2 as SQIVND (reference sequence). Here the CDR3 reads CASSETGGGYGYTF. Written as DNA, the CDR3 is TGTGCCAGTAGCGAGACAGGGGGCGGCTATGGCTACACCTTC.

The chain recombines TRBV5-1 with TRBJ1-1; 9 nucleotides agree with TRBD1. V was pared by 4 bases and J by 7 bases, with 11 bases of the junction left unmatched. In germline, CDR1 is SGHRS, CDR2 YFSETQ. CDR3 length: 15 amino acids. The CDR3 bases are TGCGCCAGCAGCATCCTAGATGGGACAGGGTTTGAAGCTTTCTTT. The encoded protein is CASSILDGTGFEAFF.

This clone came up once. This chain connects TRBV11-2 to TRBJ1-1; tentatively, D is TRBD1 (5 bases). This CDR3 is built from 15 residues. The V gene's germline CDR1 is SGHAT and CDR2 FQNNGV. V was clipped by 0 bases and J by 5 bases, with 13 bases between them. In DNA, the CDR3 is TGTGCCAGCAGCTTAGATCCAGGGTGGGTGACTGAAGCTTTCTTT. This encodes CASSLDPGWVTEAFF.

The J gene is TRBJ2-7, the V gene TRBV6-1; no definite D call. Germline CDR1 is MNHNS and CDR2 is SASEGT. V was trimmed by 3 bases and J by 5 bases, leaving 5 bases between them. The CDR3 covers 11 residues. CDR3 region: CASSDRNEQYF. CDR3 nucleotides: TGTGCCAGCAGTGACAGAAACGAGCAGTACTTC.

The V and J genes are TRBV2 and TRBJ2-2; tentative D call: TRBD1 (6 bases). The germline V gene encodes CDR1 SNHLY and CDR2 FYNNEI. Trimming pared 7 bases from V and 2 bases from J, leaving 11 bases between. This CDR3 has 14 amino acids. The CDR3 bases are TGTGCCAGCAAGCAGGACAGTAACACCGGGGAGCTGTTTTTT. It encodes CASKQDSNTGELFF. The full variable domain, in which reference TRBV2 and TRBJ2-2 provide the parts outside the CDR3, is EPEVTQTPSHQVTQMGQEVILRCVPISNHLYFYWYRQILGQKVEFLVSFYNNEISEKSEIFDDQFSVERPDGSNFTLKIRSTKLEDSAMYFCASKQDSNTGELFFGEGSRLTVL.

This sequence joins TRBV19 and TRBJ1-1; D perhaps matches TRBD1 (6 bases). Per germline, CDR1 LNHDA and CDR2 SQIVND (reference sequence). V lost 3 bases, J lost 5 bases, and 13 bases lay in between. This CDR3 region has 14 residues. The CDR3 loop is CASSMRGVGTEAFF. CDR3 DNA: TGTGCCAGTAGTATGAGGGGGGTGGGTACTGAAGCTTTCTTT.

This chain uses TRBV7-9 with TRBJ1-2; D perhaps matches TRBD1 (6 bases). V was cut by 0 bases and J by 6 bases, with 8 bases left in between. This CDR3 is 13 amino acids long. Germline V gives CDR1 SEHNR, CDR2 FQNEAQ (reference sequence). The CDR3, as DNA: TGTGCCAGCAGCTTAGCAGGGGGAGATGGCTACACCTTC. This gives the protein CASSLAGGDGYTF.

Notes on this clone: The junction differs from germline at one of its ends, possibly a read error. The V and J genes are TRBV7-7 and TRBJ2-7; perhaps D is TRBD1 or TRBD2 (7 bases each). The CDR3 extends over 15 amino acids. The germline CDR1 and CDR2 sequences are SSHAT and FNYEAQ (reference sequence). CDR3 nucleotide sequence: TGTGCTAGCAGCCCCGCAGGGGGGGGCGTCTACGAGCAGTACTTC. Translating gives CASSPAGGGVYEQYF.

The V call is TRBV7-8, the J call TRBJ2-7; the match to TRBD1 covers 8 bases. CDR3 length: 16 residues. Germline values: CDR1 SGHVS, CDR2 FQNEAQ. Trimming removed 1 base from V and 6 bases from J; junction bases left unmatched: 11. The CDR3 region is CASSLVPDRVTVEQYF. The CDR3 DNA reads TGTGCCAGCAGCTTAGTTCCGGACAGGGTCACTGTCGAGCAGTACTTC.

V and J are TRBV4-1 and TRBJ2-5; 12 bases are a match to TRBD2. CDR1 MGHRA and CDR2 YSYEKL come from the germline V gene. J gave up 4 bases and V 0 bases, and 6 bases lay outside the gene matches. This CDR3 contains 17 residues. CDR3 nucleotides: TGCGCCAGCAGCCAAGAACTAGCGGGAGGAGAGGGAGAGACCCAGTACTTC. This translates into CASSQELAGGEGETQYF.

The V call is TRBV6-5, the J call TRBJ2-7, with TRBD2 identical over 7 bases. CDR3 length: 14 amino acids. V lost 4 bases and J lost 2; bases outside the gene matches: 5. From germline, CDR1 is MNHEY and CDR2 SVGAGI. This chain's CDR3 is CASSSRDYTYEQYF. The CDR3 region has the DNA TGTGCCAGCAGTTCCAGGGACTACACCTACGAGCAGTACTTC.

The J gene is TRBJ1-3, the V gene TRBV6-5; D may be TRBD1 (5 bases). The CDR3 runs to 13 residues. Per germline, CDR1 MNHEY and CDR2 SVGAGI. Trimming removed 5 bases at V and 9 bases at J, with 14 bases between. CDR3 protein: CASSLDSWSTIYF. For the CDR3, the DNA is TGTGCCAGCAGTCTCGACAGCTGGTCCACCATATATTTT.

This clone has more than one count but fewer than ten. CDR3: CASRQGPRTDTQYF. The CDR3 DNA reads as TGTGCCAGCAGACAGGGGCCCCGCACAGATACGCAGTATTTT. This chain links TRBV6-5 with TRBJ2-3, with 7 bases that match TRBD1. CDR3 length: 14 amino acids. CDR1 is MNHEY and CDR2 is SVGAGI in the germline V gene. Losses at the gene ends were 6 bases for V and 1 base for J; bases not matched to a gene: 4.

V and J are TRBV19 and TRBJ2-5; D is ambiguous. V was pared by 5 bases and J by 2 bases, with 15 bases between. The germline V gene encodes CDR1 LNHDA and CDR2 SQIVND (reference sequence). This CDR3 spans 15 amino acids. In nucleotides, the CDR3 is TGTGCCAGTAGTCCCGGTCTGGGGTGGCAAGAGACCCAGTACTTC. Amino acid sequence: CASSPGLGWQETQYF.

The chain links TRBV5-1 to TRBJ2-3, with 8 bases fitting TRBD1. Germline V gene lookup returns CDR1 SGHRS and CDR2 YFSETQ. Germline trimming cut 3 bases from V and 2 bases from J; bases unmatched to any gene: 5. The CDR3 runs to 15 residues. The CDR3 coding sequence is TGCGCCAGCAGCTATGGACAGGGCTACACAGATACGCAGTATTTT. The encoded protein is CASSYGQGYTDTQYF.

This clone has only a few counts. The J gene is TRBJ2-1, the V gene TRBV5-4, with D unclear. The germline V gene encodes CDR1 SGHNT and CDR2 YYREEE (reference sequence). V shed 4 bases and J shed 4 bases, with 6 bases lying between them. There are 12 residues in the CDR3. CDR3 protein: CASSLDYNEQFF. In nucleotides, the CDR3 is TGTGCCAGCAGCCTGGATTACAATGAGCAGTTCTTC.

The V call is TRBV5-6, the J call TRBJ2-7, with 8 bases aligning to TRBD1. V lost 0 bases and J lost 3; bases outside the gene matches: 8. Germline CDR1 reads SGHDT; CDR2 reads YYEEEE. The CDR3 contains 16 residues. The CDR3 protein is CASSLAQGARIYEQYF. DNA of the CDR3: TGTGCCAGCAGCTTGGCCCAGGGGGCCCGGATCTACGAGCAGTACTTC.

The chain combines TRBV12-5 with TRBJ2-7; D gene ambiguous. The CDR3 sequence is 11 residues long. The germline V and J ends were trimmed by 3 bases and 6 bases, with 6 bases remaining between them. Germline V gene data show CDR1 as LGHNT and CDR2 as FRNRAP. The CDR3 DNA is TGTGCTAGTGGTTTTCATAGCGAGCAGTACTTC. Its protein is CASGFHSEQYF.